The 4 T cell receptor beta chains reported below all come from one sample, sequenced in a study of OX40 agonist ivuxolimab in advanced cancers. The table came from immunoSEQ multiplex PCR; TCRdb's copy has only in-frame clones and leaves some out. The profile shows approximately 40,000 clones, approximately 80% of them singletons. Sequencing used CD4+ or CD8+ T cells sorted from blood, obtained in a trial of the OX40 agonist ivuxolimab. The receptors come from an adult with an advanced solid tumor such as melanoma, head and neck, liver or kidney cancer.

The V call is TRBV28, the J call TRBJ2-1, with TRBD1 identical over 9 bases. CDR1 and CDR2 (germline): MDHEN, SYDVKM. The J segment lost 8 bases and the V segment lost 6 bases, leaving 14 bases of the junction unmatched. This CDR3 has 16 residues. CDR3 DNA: TGTGCCAGCAGCTGGGACAGGGAGGAAAGGGAGCATGAGCAGTTCTTC. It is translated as CASSWDREEREHEQFF.

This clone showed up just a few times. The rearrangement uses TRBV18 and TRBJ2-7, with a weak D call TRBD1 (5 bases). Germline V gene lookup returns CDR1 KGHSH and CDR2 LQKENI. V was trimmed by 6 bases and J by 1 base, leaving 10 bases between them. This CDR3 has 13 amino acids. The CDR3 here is CASSPTVSYEQYF. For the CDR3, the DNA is TGTGCCAGCTCCCCGACAGTTTCCTACGAGCAGTACTTC.

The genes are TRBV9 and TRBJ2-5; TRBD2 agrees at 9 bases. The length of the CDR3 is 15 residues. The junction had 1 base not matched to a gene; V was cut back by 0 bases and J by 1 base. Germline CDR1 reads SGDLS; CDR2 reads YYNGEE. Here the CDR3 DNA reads TGTGCCAGCAGCGTAGGCGGGGGGGGCCAAGAGACCCAGTACTTC. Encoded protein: CASSVGGGGQETQYF.

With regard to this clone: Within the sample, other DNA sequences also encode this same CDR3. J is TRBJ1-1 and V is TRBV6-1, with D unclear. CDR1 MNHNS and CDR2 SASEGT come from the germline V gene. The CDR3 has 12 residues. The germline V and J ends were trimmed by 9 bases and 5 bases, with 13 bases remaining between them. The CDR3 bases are TGTGCCAGTTCGGAGGGTTGGACTGAAGCTTTCTTT. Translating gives CASSEGWTEAFF.